This T cell receptor beta chain is from a study of blood T cell repertoires in COVID-19. Looking at the study overall: Some COVID-19 samples were acute and others convalescent; all came from the United States, Italy and Spain. The analysed material was cDNA or gDNA that came from T cells, B-cell-depleted T cells, or PBMCs.

Source study methods: Scientists estimated how many nucleated cells there were by amplifying reference gene primers. Generated by immunoSEQ multiplex PCR, the TCRdb table keeps only in-frame clones and is missing some. That table supplies the V and J calls and clone size; D and trimming were determined from the DNA. The sample lists some 200,000 clones; roughly 84% were seen once. Input material: peripheral blood. The receptor comes from a human donor in a cohort sampled during active COVID-19.

The CDR3 DNA sequence: TGTGCCAGCAGCTGGGGGGTGGCGGGCCGCGCCGTACCCGGGGAGCTGTTTTTT. It codes for CASSWGVAGRAVPGELFF. This rearrangement joins TRBV5-6 to TRBJ2-2, with D perhaps TRBD2 (6 bases). The V end was cut by 3 bases, the J end by 6 bases, with 24 bases between. Per the germline V gene, CDR1 is SGHDT and CDR2 is YYEEEE. The CDR3 contains 18 residues.